What follows is one T cell receptor (beta chain) and its context. The ends lost 1 base at V and 6 bases at J; junction bases unmatched: 13. This CDR3 is 18 amino acids long. Germline V CDR1 and CDR2: SGHRS, YFSETQ. Profiled with immunoSEQ multiplex PCR; TCRdb holds only in-frame clones, not every one. The sample carries about 490,000 clones, 76% recorded once. The sample is drawn from a study of shared clonotypes between healthy human individuals. The sequencing input was PBMCs. The chain recombines TRBV5-1 with TRBJ1-1; TRBD1 agrees at 12 bases. The TCR was taken from a woman in her 40s in good health. Some clones in this sample may be carry-over from other donors' samples. Here the CDR3 DNA reads TGCGCCAGCAGCTTGAGGGACAGGGGGCGCAGTCAAGGGGCTGAAGCTTTCTTT. It specifies CASSLRDRGRSQGAEAFF.